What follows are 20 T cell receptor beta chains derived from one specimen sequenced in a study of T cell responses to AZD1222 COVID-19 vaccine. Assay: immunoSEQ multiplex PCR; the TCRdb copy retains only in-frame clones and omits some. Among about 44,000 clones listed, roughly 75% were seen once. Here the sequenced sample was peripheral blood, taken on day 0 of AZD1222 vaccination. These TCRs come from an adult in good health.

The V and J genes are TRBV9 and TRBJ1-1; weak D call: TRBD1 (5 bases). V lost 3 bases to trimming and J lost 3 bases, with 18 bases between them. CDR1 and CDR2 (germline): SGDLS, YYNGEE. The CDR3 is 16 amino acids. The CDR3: CASSEGSMGIDTEAFF. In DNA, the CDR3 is TGTGCCAGCAGCGAGGGGTCGATGGGGATTGACACTGAAGCTTTCTTT.

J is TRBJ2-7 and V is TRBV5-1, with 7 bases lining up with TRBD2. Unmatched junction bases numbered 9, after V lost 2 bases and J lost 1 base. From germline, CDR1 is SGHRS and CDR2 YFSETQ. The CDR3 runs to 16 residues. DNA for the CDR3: TGCGCCAGCAGCTTATCAAGCGGGGATCCATCCTACGAGCAGTACTTC. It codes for CASSLSSGDPSYEQYF. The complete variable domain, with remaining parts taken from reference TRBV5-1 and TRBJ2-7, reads KAGVTQTPRYLIKTRGQQVTLSCSPISGHRSVSWYQQTPGQGLQFLFEYFSETQRNKGNFPGRFSGRQFSNSRSEMNVSTLELGDSALYLCASSLSSGDPSYEQYFGPGTRLTVT.

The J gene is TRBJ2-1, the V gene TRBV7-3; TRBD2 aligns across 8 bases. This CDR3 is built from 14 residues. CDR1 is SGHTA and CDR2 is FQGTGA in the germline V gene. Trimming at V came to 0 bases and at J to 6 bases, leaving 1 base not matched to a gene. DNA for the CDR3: TGTGCCAGCAGCTTAACCGGGACTAGCAATGAGCAGTTCTTC. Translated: CASSLTGTSNEQFF.

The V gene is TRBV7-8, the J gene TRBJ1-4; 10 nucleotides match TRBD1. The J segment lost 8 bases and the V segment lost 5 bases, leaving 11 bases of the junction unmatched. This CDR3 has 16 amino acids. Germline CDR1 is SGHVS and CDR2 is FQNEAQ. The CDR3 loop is CASSQQPTGGEEKLFF. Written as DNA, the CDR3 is TGTGCCAGCAGCCAACAACCGACAGGGGGCGAGGAAAAACTGTTTTTT. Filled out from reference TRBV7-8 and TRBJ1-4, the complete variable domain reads GAGVSQSPRYKVAKRGQDVALRCDPISGHVSLFWYQQALGQGPEFLTYFQNEAQLDKSGLPSDRFFAERPEGSVSTLKIQRTQQEDSAVYLCASSQQPTGGEEKLFFGSGTQLSVL.

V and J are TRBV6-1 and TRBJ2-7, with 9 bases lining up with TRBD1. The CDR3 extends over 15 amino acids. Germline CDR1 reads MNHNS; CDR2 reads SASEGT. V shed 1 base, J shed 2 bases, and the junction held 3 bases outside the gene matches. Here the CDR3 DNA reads TGTGCCAGCAGTGAAGGACAGGGGGGGGCCTACGAGCAGTACTTC. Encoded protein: CASSEGQGGAYEQYF.

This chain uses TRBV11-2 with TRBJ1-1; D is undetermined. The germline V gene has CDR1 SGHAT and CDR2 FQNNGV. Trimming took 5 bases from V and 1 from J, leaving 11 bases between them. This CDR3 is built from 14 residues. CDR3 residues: CASSTTTPNTEAFF. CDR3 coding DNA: TGTGCCAGCAGCACGACCACCCCGAACACTGAAGCTTTCTTT.

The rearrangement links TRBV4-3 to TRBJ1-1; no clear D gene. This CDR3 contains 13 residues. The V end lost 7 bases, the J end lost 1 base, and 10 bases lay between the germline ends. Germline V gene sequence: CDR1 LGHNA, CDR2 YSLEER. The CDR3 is CASNERRNTEAFF. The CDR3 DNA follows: TGCGCCAGCAACGAAAGGAGGAACACTGAAGCTTTCTTT.

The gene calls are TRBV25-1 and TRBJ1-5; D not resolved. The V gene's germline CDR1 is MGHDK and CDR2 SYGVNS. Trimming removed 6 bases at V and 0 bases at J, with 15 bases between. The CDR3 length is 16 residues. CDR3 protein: CASSARGVDSNQPQHF. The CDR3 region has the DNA TGTGCCAGCAGCGCCCGTGGGGTGGATAGCAATCAGCCCCAGCATTTT.

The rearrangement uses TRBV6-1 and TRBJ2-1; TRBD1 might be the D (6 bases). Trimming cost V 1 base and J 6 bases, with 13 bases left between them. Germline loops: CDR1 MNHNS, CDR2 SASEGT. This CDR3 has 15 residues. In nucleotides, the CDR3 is TGTGCCAGCAGTGAAGTCGGAGTAGGGGGCAATGAGCAGTTCTTC. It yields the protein CASSEVGVGGNEQFF.

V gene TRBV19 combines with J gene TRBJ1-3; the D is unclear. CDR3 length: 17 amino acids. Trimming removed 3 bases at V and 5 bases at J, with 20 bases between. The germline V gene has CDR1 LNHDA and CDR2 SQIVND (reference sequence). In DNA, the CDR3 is TGTGCCAGTAGTATTCACGATCCTGGGCCAACTCGAAACACCATATATTTT. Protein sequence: CASSIHDPGPTRNTIYF.

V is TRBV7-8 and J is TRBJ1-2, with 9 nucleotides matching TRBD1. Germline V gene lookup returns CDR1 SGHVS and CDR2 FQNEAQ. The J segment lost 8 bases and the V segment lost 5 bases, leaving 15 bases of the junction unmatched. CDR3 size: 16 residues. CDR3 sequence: CASSPLPRDRVDGYTF. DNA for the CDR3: TGTGCCAGCAGCCCGCTACCAAGGGACAGGGTTGACGGCTACACCTTC.

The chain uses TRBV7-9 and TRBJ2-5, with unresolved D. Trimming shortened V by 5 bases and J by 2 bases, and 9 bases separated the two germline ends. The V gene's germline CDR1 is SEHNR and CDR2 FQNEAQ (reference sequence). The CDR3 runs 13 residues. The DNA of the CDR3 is TGTGCCAGCAGCCCCGGGTATCAAGAGACCCAGTACTTC. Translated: CASSPGYQETQYF.

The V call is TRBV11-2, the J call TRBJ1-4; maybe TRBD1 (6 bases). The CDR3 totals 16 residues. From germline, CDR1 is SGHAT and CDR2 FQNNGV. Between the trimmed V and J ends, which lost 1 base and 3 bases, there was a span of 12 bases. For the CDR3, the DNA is TGTGCCAGCAGCTTAGGTTCCAGGGGAGCTAATGAAAAACTGTTTTTT. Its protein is CASSLGSRGANEKLFF.

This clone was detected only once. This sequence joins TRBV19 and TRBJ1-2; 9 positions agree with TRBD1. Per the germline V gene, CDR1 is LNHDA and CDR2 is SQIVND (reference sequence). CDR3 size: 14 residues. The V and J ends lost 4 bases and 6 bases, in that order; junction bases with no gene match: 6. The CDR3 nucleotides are TGTGCCAGTAGTAGGTCACAGGGGGCGGATGGCTACACCTTC. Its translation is CASSRSQGADGYTF.

CDR3 coding DNA: TGTGCCAGCTCGGTAGGGGGCCTCTACGAGCAGTACTTC. This translates into CASSVGGLYEQYF. The genes are TRBV2 and TRBJ2-7; 7 positions agree with TRBD1. Germline-derived CDR1 and CDR2 are SNHLY and FYNNEI. This CDR3 has 13 residues. V was pared by 8 bases and J by 3 bases, with 7 bases of the junction left unmatched.

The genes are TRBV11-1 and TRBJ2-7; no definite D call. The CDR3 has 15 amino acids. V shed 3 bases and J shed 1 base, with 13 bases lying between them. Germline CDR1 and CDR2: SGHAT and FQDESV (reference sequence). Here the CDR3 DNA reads TGTGCCAGCAGCTTCCCAGGTAGTCGGTCCTACGAGCAGTACTTC. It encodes CASSFPGSRSYEQYF.

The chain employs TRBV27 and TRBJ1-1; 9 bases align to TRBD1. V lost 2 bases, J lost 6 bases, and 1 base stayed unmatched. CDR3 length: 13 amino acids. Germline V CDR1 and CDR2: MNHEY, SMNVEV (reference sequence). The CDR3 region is CASSLRTGAEAFF. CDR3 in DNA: TGTGCCAGCAGTTTAAGGACAGGGGCTGAAGCTTTCTTT.

CDR3 nucleotides: TGTGCCAGCAGCTCTACAGGGCCGAATTCACCCCTCCACTTT. Amino acid sequence: CASSSTGPNSPLHF. This chain uses TRBV6-5 with TRBJ1-6, with TRBD1 as a possible D gene (6 bases). V lost 6 bases and J lost 7, with 13 bases in between. Germline values: CDR1 MNHEY, CDR2 SVGAGI. CDR3 size: 14 residues.

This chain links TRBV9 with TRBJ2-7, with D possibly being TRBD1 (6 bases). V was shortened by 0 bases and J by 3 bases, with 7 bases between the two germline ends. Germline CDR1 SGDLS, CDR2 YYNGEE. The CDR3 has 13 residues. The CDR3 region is CASSVEDSYEQYF. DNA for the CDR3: TGTGCCAGCAGCGTAGAGGACAGCTACGAGCAGTACTTC. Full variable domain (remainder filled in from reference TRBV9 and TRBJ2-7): DSGVTQTPKHLITATGQRVTLRCSPRSGDLSVYWYQQSLDQGLQFLIQYYNGEERAKGNILERFSAQQFPDLHSELNLSSLELGDSALYFCASSVEDSYEQYFGPGTRLTVT.

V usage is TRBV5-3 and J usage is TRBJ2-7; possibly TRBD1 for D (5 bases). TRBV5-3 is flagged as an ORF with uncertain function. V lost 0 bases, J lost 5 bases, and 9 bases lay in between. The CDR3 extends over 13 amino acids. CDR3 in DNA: TGTGCCAGAAGCTTGGAGGGGTGTAACGAGCAGTACTTC. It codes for CARSLEGCNEQYF.